One sample yielded the 31 T cell receptor beta chains listed below, sequenced in a study of OX40 agonist ivuxolimab in advanced cancers. Sequencing was performed with immunoSEQ multiplex PCR; in TCRdb, only in-frame clones are kept and a portion is missing. The sample has approximately 70,000 clones; around nine tenths are singletons. The specimen was CD4+ or CD8+ T cells sorted from blood, collected in a trial of the OX40 agonist ivuxolimab. These receptors came from an adult with an advanced solid tumor such as melanoma, head and neck, liver or kidney cancer.

The chain couples TRBV7-9 to TRBJ1-2; unclear D gene. The CDR3 totals 16 residues. V was clipped by 6 bases and J by 2 bases, with 19 bases between them. Germline V CDR1 and CDR2: SEHNR, FQNEAQ (reference sequence). The CDR3 protein is CASSYNPADLNYGYTF. CDR3 nucleotides: TGTGCCAGCAGTTATAACCCGGCGGACTTAAACTATGGCTACACCTTC.

The genes are TRBV11-3 and TRBJ2-1; D is undetermined. V was shortened by 1 base and J by 7 bases, with 14 bases between the two germline ends. The CDR3 consists of 15 residues. In germline, CDR1 is SGHNT, CDR2 YENEEA. CDR3 in amino acids: CASSLANLYQNEQFF. CDR3 DNA: TGTGCCAGCAGCTTAGCGAACTTATACCAAAATGAGCAGTTCTTC.

CDR3 sequence: CASSLFGDRASETQYF. The CDR3 region has the DNA TGTGCCAGCAGCTTGTTTGGGGACAGGGCGTCAGAGACCCAGTACTTC. The V and J genes are TRBV5-8 and TRBJ2-5; 9 bases are a match to TRBD1. The CDR3 loop spans 16 amino acids. Germline lookup yields CDR1 SGHTS and CDR2 YDEGEE. Trimming removed 1 base from V and 4 bases from J; junction bases left unmatched: 8.

The chain links TRBV5-8 to TRBJ1-2, with a weak D call TRBD1 (6 bases). Germline V gene data show CDR1 as SGHTS and CDR2 as YDEGEE. The CDR3 contains 13 residues. With 1 base removed from V and 7 bases from J, the gap between germline ends came to 11 bases. This CDR3 reads CASSLSGVFGYTF. The CDR3 DNA is TGTGCCAGCAGCTTGTCAGGGGTTTTTGGCTACACCTTC.

The chain has TRBV11-2 and TRBJ2-1; 10 bases match TRBD2. V trimming: 3 bases; J trimming: 0 bases; junction bases outside the gene matches: 11. Germline lookup yields CDR1 SGHAT and CDR2 FQNNGV. The CDR3 extends over 19 amino acids. CDR3 protein: CASSFRMILAGSSYNEQFF. CDR3 coding DNA: TGTGCCAGCAGCTTCAGGATGATACTAGCGGGATCCTCCTACAATGAGCAGTTCTTC. Drawing the rest from reference TRBV11-2 and TRBJ2-1, the complete variable domain is EAGVAQSPRYKIIEKRQSVAFWCNPISGHATLYWYQQILGQGPKLLIQFQNNGVVDDSQLPKDRFSAERLKGVDSTLKIQPAKLEDSAVYLCASSFRMILAGSSYNEQFFGPGTRLTVL.

The chain couples TRBV7-2 to TRBJ2-1; 7 bases are a match to TRBD2. This CDR3 is built from 14 residues. Germline trimming cut 3 bases from V and 6 bases from J; bases unmatched to any gene: 5. In germline, CDR1 is SGHTA, CDR2 FQGNSA. CDR3 loop: CASSFGLETNEQFF. CDR3 sequence (DNA): TGTGCCAGCAGCTTTGGACTAGAGACCAATGAGCAGTTCTTC.

This clone has only one observation. This sequence joins TRBV7-9 and TRBJ1-4; D is uncertain. Germline assignment: CDR1 SEHNR and CDR2 FQNEAQ (reference sequence). Trimming took off 5 bases at V and 3 bases at J, with 16 bases between the two ends. The CDR3 length is 16 residues. CDR3 nucleotides: TGTGCCAGCAGCCCCGAGGGAGGAACTTCTAATGAAAAACTGTTTTTT. Amino acids: CASSPEGGTSNEKLFF. The whole variable domain, remainder taken from reference TRBV7-9 and TRBJ1-4, is DTGVSQNPRHKITKRGQNVTFRCDPISEHNRLYWYRQTLGQGPEFLTYFQNEAQLEKSRLLSDRFSAERPKGSFSTLEIQRTEQGDSAMYLCASSPEGGTSNEKLFFGSGTQLSVL.

The chain carries TRBV5-1 and TRBJ1-1; D is perhaps TRBD1 (6 bases). The V end lost 4 bases, the J end lost 0 bases, and 10 bases lay between the germline ends. Looked up from germline, CDR1 is SGHRS and CDR2 is YFSETQ. The CDR3 totals 14 residues. The CDR3 DNA is TGCGCCAGCAGCCGGGGACAATTGAACACTGAAGCTTTCTTT. Encoded protein: CASSRGQLNTEAFF.

This sequence joins TRBV5-8 and TRBJ2-5, with D perhaps TRBD1 (6 bases). The CDR3 consists of 14 residues. Trimming cost V 5 bases and J 1 base, with 12 bases left between them. The germline V gene encodes CDR1 SGHTS and CDR2 YDEGEE. In DNA form, the CDR3 reads TGTGCCAGCAGTCGCCGGGACACCCAAGAGACCCAGTACTTC. It is translated as CASSRRDTQETQYF.

This chain connects TRBV30 to TRBJ1-3; D gene uncertain. CDR1 is GTSNPN and CDR2 is SVGIG in the germline V gene (reference sequence). The CDR3 consists of 13 residues. V was shortened by 2 bases and J by 0 bases, with 5 bases between the two germline ends. The CDR3 DNA reads TGTGCCTGGAGTACAGCCTCTGGAAACACCATATATTTT. Translation: CAWSTASGNTIYF.

The chain joins TRBV18 to TRBJ2-7; 9 positions match TRBD1. This CDR3 contains 13 residues. V lost 6 bases and J lost 3; bases outside the gene matches: 3. CDR1 and CDR2 from the germline V gene are KGHSH and LQKENI. CDR3 coding DNA: TGTGCCAGCTCTGAGGACAGGGGCTACGAGCAGTACTTC. Protein product: CASSEDRGYEQYF. Drawing the rest from reference TRBV18 and TRBJ2-7, the complete variable domain is NAGVMQNPRHLVRRRGQEARLRCSPMKGHSHVYWYRQLPEEGLKFMVYLQKENIIDESGMPKERFSAEFPKEGPSILRIQQVVRGDSAAYFCASSEDRGYEQYFGPGTRLTVT.

The table lists this clone with a few counts. The V gene is TRBV23-1, the J gene TRBJ1-2; the D gene is possibly TRBD1 (5 bases). TRBV23-1 is known as an ORF, though its function is uncertain. The CDR3 is made up of 14 amino acids. V lost 0 bases and J lost 2, with 7 bases in between. In DNA form, the CDR3 reads TGCGCCAGCAGTCAATCCGGGGCCAACTATGGCTACACCTTC. It yields the protein CASSQSGANYGYTF.

This clone was seen only a few times. The V and J genes are TRBV7-2 and TRBJ1-1; D is possibly TRBD1 (6 bases). Trimming removed 2 bases from V and 7 bases from J, with 17 bases in between. This CDR3 is built from 15 residues. CDR1 and CDR2 from the germline V gene are SGHTA and FQGNSA. The CDR3 region is CASSLSTRTEGEAFF. CDR3 coding DNA: TGTGCCAGCAGCTTAAGTACTCGGACAGAGGGTGAAGCTTTCTTT. Full variable domain (rest looked up from reference TRBV7-2 and TRBJ1-1): GAGVSQSPSNKVTEKGKDVELRCDPISGHTALYWYRQSLGQGLEFLIYFQGNSAPDKSGLPSDRFSAERTGGSVSTLTIQRTQQEDSAVYLCASSLSTRTEGEAFFGQGTRLTVV.

The CDR3, as DNA: TGTGCCAGCAGTTTTAGTAGGGGCGGGGGCACTGAAGCTTTCTTT. Its protein product is CASSFSRGGGTEAFF. V is TRBV6-5 and J is TRBJ1-1; D might be TRBD1 (5 bases). Germline CDR1 reads MNHEY; CDR2 reads SVGAGI. CDR3 size: 15 residues. The V end lost 4 bases, the J end lost 4 bases, and 16 bases lay between the germline ends.

The J gene is TRBJ2-7, the V gene TRBV4-2; D could derive from TRBD1 or TRBD2 (7 bases each). The V end was cut by 5 bases, the J end by 0 bases, with 17 bases between. CDR3 size: 16 residues. From germline, CDR1 is LGHNA and CDR2 YNFKEQ. The CDR3 spells CASSSGGGSSSYEQYF. The CDR3 DNA reads TGTGCCAGCAGCTCAGGGGGGGGCTCATCCTCCTACGAGCAGTACTTC.

The J gene is TRBJ2-5, the V gene TRBV18, with 8 bases fitting TRBD1. CDR3 length equals 13 residues. The J segment lost 3 bases and the V segment lost 4 bases, leaving 1 base of the junction unmatched. Germline CDR1 reads KGHSH; CDR2 reads LQKENI. CDR3 DNA sequence: TGTGCCAGCTCACGGGGACAGGAAGAGACCCAGTACTTC. Its translation: CASSRGQEETQYF.

This chain links TRBV5-1 with TRBJ2-1; the D call may be TRBD1 or TRBD2 (6 bases each). The CDR3 loop spans 16 amino acids. V lost 0 bases and J 0 bases, leaving 10 bases between the germline ends. Germline V CDR1 and CDR2: SGHRS, YFSETQ. The CDR3 region has the DNA TGCGCCAGCAGCTTGGGTTGGGGGGCCTCCTACAATGAGCAGTTCTTC. It is translated as CASSLGWGASYNEQFF.

The chain links TRBV7-2 to TRBJ2-7; 10 bases agree with TRBD2. The CDR3 consists of 14 residues. CDR1 and CDR2 (germline): SGHTA, FQGNSA. J gave up 5 bases and V 5 bases, and 6 bases lay outside the gene matches. CDR3 sequence (DNA): TGTGCCAGCAGCGAAACTAGCGGGATCAACGAGCAGTACTTC. This encodes CASSETSGINEQYF. Based on the CDR3 plus reference TRBV7-2 and TRBJ2-7, the full variable domain is GAGVSQSPSNKVTEKGKDVELRCDPISGHTALYWYRQSLGQGLEFLIYFQGNSAPDKSGLPSDRFSAERTGGSVSTLTIQRTQQEDSAVYLCASSETSGINEQYFGPGTRLTVT.

This clone was counted a single time. The chain has TRBV6-1 and TRBJ2-2; 7 nucleotides line up with TRBD1. The J segment lost 5 bases and the V segment lost 6 bases, leaving 9 bases of the junction unmatched. CDR1 and CDR2 from the germline V gene are MNHNS and SASEGT. CDR3 size: 15 residues. The CDR3 spells CASRETGRRTGELFF. The CDR3, as DNA: TGTGCCAGCAGGGAGACAGGGCGGCGGACCGGGGAGCTGTTTTTT.

The chain uses TRBV12-5 and TRBJ1-5; weak D call: TRBD1 (6 bases). The CDR3 covers 14 residues. Germline V CDR1 and CDR2: LGHNT, FRNRAP. V was pared by 7 bases and J by 2 bases, with 12 bases between. The CDR3 bases are TGTGCTAGTGCATTCGCAGGGGGCAATCAGCCCCAGCATTTT. This translates into CASAFAGGNQPQHF.

This clone was counted a single time. V is TRBV10-3 and J is TRBJ2-2; D is ambiguous. This CDR3 comprises 14 residues. V was shortened by 7 bases and J by 3 bases, with 12 bases between the two germline ends. Germline V gene lookup returns CDR1 ENHRY and CDR2 SYGVKD. CDR3 coding DNA: TGTGCCATCAAGTCGGGCGGTGACACCGGGGAGCTGTTTTTT. This translates into CAIKSGGDTGELFF.

The V gene is TRBV19, the J gene TRBJ2-7, with D perhaps given as TRBD1 or TRBD2 (6 bases each). CDR1 is LNHDA and CDR2 is SQIVND in the germline V gene (reference sequence). The CDR3 totals 13 residues. Trimming stripped 5 bases from V and 8 bases from J, with 16 bases between. The CDR3 sequence: CASSPIGGPKQYF. CDR3 in DNA: TGTGCCAGTAGTCCGATCGGGGGCCCGAAGCAGTACTTC.

The chain combines TRBV6-4 with TRBJ2-7, with TRBD2 matching over 10 bases. This CDR3 region has 15 residues. The ends lost 9 bases at V and 5 bases at J; junction bases unmatched: 13. CDR1 MRHNA and CDR2 SNTAGT come from the germline V gene. CDR3 nucleotides: TGTGCCAGACAGAAAGCGGGAGGGCCTTATCACGAGCAGTACTTC. It specifies CARQKAGGPYHEQYF.

V is TRBV4-1 and J is TRBJ2-7; TRBD2 is a possible D gene (6 bases). The CDR3 runs 19 residues. V was trimmed by 0 bases and J by 2 bases, leaving 23 bases between them. From germline, CDR1 is MGHRA and CDR2 YSYEKL. The CDR3: CASSQDTSRLAYRTYEQYF. The CDR3 bases are TGCGCCAGCAGCCAAGATACGTCCCGGCTAGCGTACAGGACCTACGAGCAGTACTTC.

Here the CDR3 reads CASSLLQGGTYEQYF. The CDR3 region has the DNA TGCGCCAGCAGCTTGCTACAGGGGGGTACCTACGAGCAGTACTTC. This chain uses TRBV5-1 with TRBJ2-7; 8 bases align to TRBD1. V was clipped by 1 base and J by 2 bases; unmatched bases: 5. Germline V gene sequence: CDR1 SGHRS, CDR2 YFSETQ. This CDR3 has 15 amino acids.

J is TRBJ1-2 and V is TRBV5-6, with 8 positions matching TRBD1. The CDR3 extends over 15 amino acids. From germline, CDR1 is SGHDT and CDR2 YYEEEE. V lost 0 bases to trimming and J lost 4 bases; unmatched junction nucleotides: 5. The CDR3 reads CASSLDRGVGYGYTF. Written as DNA, the CDR3 is TGTGCCAGCAGCTTGGACAGGGGGGTGGGCTATGGCTACACCTTC.

The CDR3 protein is CASSQESGSINEQYF. Written as DNA, the CDR3 is TGCGCCAGCAGCCAAGAATCGGGGAGTATTAACGAGCAGTACTTC. The chain carries TRBV4-1 and TRBJ2-7, with D perhaps matching TRBD2 (5 bases). Trimming stripped 0 bases from V and 5 bases from J, with 14 bases between. The CDR3 is made up of 15 amino acids. Germline CDR1 is MGHRA and CDR2 is YSYEKL.

In DNA form, the CDR3 reads TGTGCCAGCAGCTTAGGGAGTAGCCGGAGCTCCTACAATGAGCAGTTCTTC. It yields the protein CASSLGSSRSSYNEQFF. The rearrangement links TRBV5-6 to TRBJ2-1; weak D call: TRBD2 (5 bases). The CDR3 length is 17 residues. Trimming removed 2 bases from V and 0 bases from J, with 15 bases in between. CDR1 is SGHDT and CDR2 is YYEEEE in the germline V gene.

As to this clone: The junction does not match germline at one end; this may be a read error. The sample contains more than one DNA sequence encoding this CDR3. For the CDR3, the DNA is TGCGCCAGCAGTGAGATGCAGGGCTACGAGCAGTACTTC. Residues: CASSEMQGYEQYF. The gene calls are TRBV2 and TRBJ2-7; weak D call: TRBD1 (5 bases). The CDR3 is 13 residues long. The germline CDR1 and CDR2 sequences are SNHLY and FYNNEI.

The CDR3 DNA reads as TGTGCCAGCAGTTATGCCGAGACAGGAGCCGGCGAGCAGTACTTC. Translated: CASSYAETGAGEQYF. The gene calls are TRBV6-5 and TRBJ2-7; possibly TRBD1 for D (6 bases). The germline gives CDR1 MNHEY, CDR2 SVGAGI. The V gene lost 3 bases and the J gene lost 6 bases, with 18 bases spanning the gap. CDR3 length equals 15 residues.

The CDR3, as DNA: TGTGCCAGCAGTGAAGGGACAGTTACGGCTTTAGCCAAAAACATTCAGTACTTC. It is translated as CASSEGTVTALAKNIQYF. This chain joins TRBV6-1 and TRBJ2-4; a possible D gene is TRBD1 (6 bases). Germline loops: CDR1 MNHNS, CDR2 SASEGT. V lost 1 base, J lost 0 bases, and 16 bases lay in between. CDR3 size: 18 residues.